The 11 T cell receptor beta chains below were found in one sample sequenced in a study of cytomegalovirus exposure and HLA in healthy donors. The PCR made use of 60 Vbeta and 13 Jbeta primers. This table comes from immunoSEQ multiplex PCR, and its TCRdb copy is limited to in-frame clones, with some not included. The sample contains about 83,000 clones, roughly 76% of which appear only once. The sequencing sample was made of PBMCs. The source of these receptors is a woman in her thirties in good health and CMV-seronegative.

V and J are TRBV7-8 and TRBJ1-4; D remains ambiguous. Germline V gives CDR1 SGHVS, CDR2 FQNEAQ. V gave up 0 bases and J gave up 6 bases, with 8 bases separating them. This CDR3 contains 14 residues. CDR3 sequence reads: CASSLAEIDEKLFF. DNA for the CDR3: TGTGCCAGCAGCTTAGCGGAGATAGATGAAAAACTGTTTTTT.

The V call is TRBV30, the J call TRBJ2-3, with 15 bases matching TRBD2. The CDR3 spans 18 residues. Germline V gene lookup returns CDR1 GTSNPN and CDR2 SVGIG (reference sequence). J lost 0 bases, V lost 5 bases, and 9 bases had no gene match. The CDR3 DNA sequence: TGTGCCTGGTCCCCCGGACTAGCGGGAGGGCAGAGCACAGATACGCAGTATTTT. This gives the protein CAWSPGLAGGQSTDTQYF.

This clone was seen once. The chain uses TRBV19 and TRBJ1-2; D not resolved. V lost 3 bases and J lost 9, with 11 bases in between. The CDR3 is 12 residues long. CDR1 is LNHDA, CDR2 SQIVND, per germline (reference sequence). The CDR3 bases are TGTGCCAGTAGTATGGGCATCGGGAGCTACACCTTC. Amino acid sequence: CASSMGIGSYTF.

This sequence joins TRBV28 and TRBJ1-6, with a weak D call TRBD1 (5 bases). The CDR3 sequence is 15 residues long. Germline V gene sequence: CDR1 MDHEN, CDR2 SYDVKM. V lost 4 bases, J lost 7 bases, and 14 bases lay in between. CDR3 region: CASSYPGLINSPLHF. CDR3 coding DNA: TGTGCCAGCAGTTATCCGGGACTGATAAATTCACCCCTCCACTTT.

J is TRBJ2-7 and V is TRBV2, with TRBD1 as a possible D gene (6 bases). The germline CDR1 and CDR2 sequences are SNHLY and FYNNEI. The germline V and J ends were trimmed by 6 bases and 3 bases, with 21 bases remaining between them. There are 16 residues in the CDR3. The CDR3 sequence: CASRPALQGPIYEQYF. The CDR3 coding sequence is TGTGCCAGCAGACCCGCCCTACAGGGTCCCATCTACGAGCAGTACTTC. Looking up the rest from reference TRBV2 and TRBJ2-7 gives the full variable domain: EPEVTQTPSHQVTQMGQEVILRCVPISNHLYFYWYRQILGQKVEFLVSFYNNEISEKSEIFDDQFSVERPDGSNFTLKIRSTKLEDSAMYFCASRPALQGPIYEQYFGPGTRLTVT.

V gene TRBV11-3 combines with J gene TRBJ2-5, with D unclear. This CDR3 comprises 13 residues. Germline lookup yields CDR1 SGHNT and CDR2 YENEEA. Trimming stripped 2 bases from V and 2 bases from J, with 6 bases between. CDR3 amino acids: CASSLTQQETQYF. CDR3 nucleotide sequence: TGTGCCAGCAGCTTAACGCAGCAAGAGACCCAGTACTTC.

The rearrangement joins TRBV9 to TRBJ2-1; 7 nucleotides agree with TRBD2. The CDR3 extends over 14 amino acids. CDR1 and CDR2 from the germline V gene are SGDLS and YYNGEE. With 5 bases clipped from V and 4 bases from J, the junction kept 6 bases outside the gene matches. Here the CDR3 reads CASRERDGYNEQFF. The CDR3 DNA reads TGTGCCAGCAGGGAGCGGGACGGTTACAATGAGCAGTTCTTC.

The gene calls are TRBV7-2 and TRBJ2-7; D is perhaps TRBD1 (5 bases). CDR3 length equals 17 residues. Per the germline V gene, CDR1 is SGHTA and CDR2 is FQGNSA. The V and J ends lost 2 bases and 2 bases respectively, with 19 bases between them. Here the CDR3 reads CASSLIRGRDRAYEQYF. The CDR3 DNA reads as TGTGCCAGCAGCTTAATCCGTGGACGAGACAGAGCCTACGAGCAGTACTTC.

The chain employs TRBV5-1 and TRBJ1-1, with D possibly matching TRBD1 (5 bases). Per germline, CDR1 SGHRS and CDR2 YFSETQ. V was shortened by 4 bases and J by 2 bases, with 24 bases between the two germline ends. The CDR3 consists of 18 residues. The CDR3 region has the DNA TGCGCCAGCAGCGGGACTGGGGGATTAACTTGGGCCAACACTGAAGCTTTCTTT. Protein: CASSGTGGLTWANTEAFF.

The J gene is TRBJ2-2, the V gene TRBV27, with D possibly matching TRBD2 (7 bases). Trimming stripped 8 bases from V and 1 base from J, with 14 bases between. The germline CDR1 and CDR2 sequences are MNHEY and SMNVEV (reference sequence). This CDR3 region has 15 residues. The CDR3, as DNA: TGTGCCAGCCGTCCGAGGGGGGGGAACACCGGGGAGCTGTTTTTT. Encoded protein: CASRPRGGNTGELFF.

Comment on this clone: Other DNA sequences within the sample encode an identical CDR3. The J gene is TRBJ1-1, the V gene TRBV7-9; D call uncertain. Germline CDR1 reads SEHNR; CDR2 reads FQNEAQ (reference sequence). The length of the CDR3 is 14 residues. Trimming cost V 8 bases and J 3 bases, with 16 bases left between them. In nucleotides, the CDR3 is TGTGCCAGCTCCCTCCGGGATGGGGACACTGAAGCTTTCTTT. This encodes CASSLRDGDTEAFF.